This T cell receptor (beta chain) was obtained from a study of CD8+ T cells in alopecia areata. cDNA serving as the sequencing template came from extracted, reverse transcribed RNA. Produced via immunoSEQ multiplex PCR; TCRdb's table is partial and in-frame only. The data hold about 200,000 clones, with about three fifths observed a single time. The germline CDR1 and CDR2 sequences are SGHAT and FQNNGV. The V segment lost 1 base and the J segment 4 bases; nucleotides outside the gene matches: 0. This CDR3 spans 13 amino acids. Stated treatment: oral pan-JAK inhibitor, 5-10 mg twice daily. Here the sequenced sample was CD4+ T cells sorted from blood, taken at week 24, from a patient treated with tofacitinib. The origin of this receptor is a human donor with alopecia areata. The chain combines TRBV11-2 with TRBJ2-5; 7 nucleotides line up with TRBD2. CDR3 nucleotide sequence: TGTGCCAGCAGCTTAGCGGGGGGAGAGACCCAGTACTTC. This sequence encodes CASSLAGGETQYF. The full variable domain, completed using reference TRBV11-2 and TRBJ2-5, is EAGVAQSPRYKIIEKRQSVAFWCNPISGHATLYWYQQILGQGPKLLIQFQNNGVVDDSQLPKDRFSAERLKGVDSTLKIQPAKLEDSAVYLCASSLAGGETQYFGPGTRLLVL.